The present T cell receptor beta chain was sequenced within a study of lymphopenia after photon versus proton radiotherapy. Measured with immunoSEQ multiplex PCR; TCRdb has only the in-frame clones, and not every one. This sample yields approximately 150,000 clones, of which 88% are seen a single time; roughly 4.7% belongs to the top ten. The CDR3 runs 14 residues. Germline V gene sequence: CDR1 SEHNR, CDR2 FQNEAQ (reference sequence). Trimming pared 5 bases from V and 4 bases from J, leaving 12 bases between. This clonotype was sampled from a man between 45 and 60 years old with gastric cancer. The rearrangement joins TRBV7-9 to TRBJ2-1; D may be TRBD1 (6 bases). This specimen was peripheral blood, taken from a patient treated with photon-based radiotherapy. The CDR3 loop is CASSGLGQYNEQFF. In nucleotides, the CDR3 is TGTGCCAGCAGCGGTCTCGGACAGTACAATGAGCAGTTCTTC. The variable domain in full, with the rest retrieved from reference TRBV7-9 and TRBJ2-1, is DTGVSQNPRHKITKRGQNVTFRCDPISEHNRLYWYRQTLGQGPEFLTYFQNEAQLEKSRLLSDRFSAERPKGSFSTLEIQRTEQGDSAMYLCASSGLGQYNEQFFGPGTRLTVL.